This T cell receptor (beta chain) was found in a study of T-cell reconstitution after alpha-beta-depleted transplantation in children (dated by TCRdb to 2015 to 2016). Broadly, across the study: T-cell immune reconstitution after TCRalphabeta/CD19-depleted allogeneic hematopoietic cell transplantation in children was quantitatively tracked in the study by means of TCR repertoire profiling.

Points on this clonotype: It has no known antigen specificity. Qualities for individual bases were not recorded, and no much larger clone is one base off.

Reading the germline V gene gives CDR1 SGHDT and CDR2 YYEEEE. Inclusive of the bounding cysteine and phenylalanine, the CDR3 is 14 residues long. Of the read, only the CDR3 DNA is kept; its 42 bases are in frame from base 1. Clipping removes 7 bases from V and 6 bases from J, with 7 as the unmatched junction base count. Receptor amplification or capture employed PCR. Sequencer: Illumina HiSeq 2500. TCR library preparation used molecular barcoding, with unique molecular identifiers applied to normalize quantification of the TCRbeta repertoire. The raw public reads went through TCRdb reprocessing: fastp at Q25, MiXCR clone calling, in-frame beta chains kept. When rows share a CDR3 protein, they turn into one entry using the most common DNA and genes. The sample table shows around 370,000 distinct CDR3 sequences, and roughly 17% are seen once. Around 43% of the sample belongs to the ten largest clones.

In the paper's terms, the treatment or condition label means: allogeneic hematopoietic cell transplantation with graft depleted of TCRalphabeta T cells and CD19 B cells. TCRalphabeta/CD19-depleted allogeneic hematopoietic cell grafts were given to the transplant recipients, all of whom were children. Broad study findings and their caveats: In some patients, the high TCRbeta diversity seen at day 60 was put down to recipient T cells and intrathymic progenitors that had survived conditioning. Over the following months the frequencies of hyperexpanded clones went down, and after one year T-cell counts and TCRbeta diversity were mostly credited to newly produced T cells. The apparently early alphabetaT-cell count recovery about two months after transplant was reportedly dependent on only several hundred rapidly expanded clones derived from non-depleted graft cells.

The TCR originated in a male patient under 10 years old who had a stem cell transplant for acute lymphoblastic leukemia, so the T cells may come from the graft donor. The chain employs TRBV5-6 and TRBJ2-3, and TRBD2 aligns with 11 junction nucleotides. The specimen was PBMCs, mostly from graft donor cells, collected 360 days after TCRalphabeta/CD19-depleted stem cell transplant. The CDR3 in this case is CASSSLAGEDTQYF. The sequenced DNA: TGTGCCAGCTCCTCACTAGCGGGAGAGGATACGCAGTATTTT. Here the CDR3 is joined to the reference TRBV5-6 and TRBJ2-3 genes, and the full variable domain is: DAGVTQSPTHLIKTRGQQVTLRCSPKSGHDTVSWYQQALGQGPQFIFQYYEEEERQRGNFPDRFSGHQFPNYSSELNVNALLLGDSALYLCASSSLAGEDTQYFGPGTRLTVL.